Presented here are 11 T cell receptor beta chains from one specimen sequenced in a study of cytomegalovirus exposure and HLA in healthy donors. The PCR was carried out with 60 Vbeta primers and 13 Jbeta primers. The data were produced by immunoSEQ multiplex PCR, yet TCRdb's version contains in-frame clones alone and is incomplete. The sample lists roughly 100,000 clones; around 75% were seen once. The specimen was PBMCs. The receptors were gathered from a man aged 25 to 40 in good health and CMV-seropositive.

The CDR3 nucleotides are TGCGCCAGCAGCACCTCCACAGGGTCGGAGACCCAGTACTTC. Translation gives CASSTSTGSETQYF. The chain uses TRBV5-1 and TRBJ2-5; TRBD1 might be the D (6 bases). The CDR3 covers 14 residues. V dropped 4 bases and J dropped 5 bases, with 15 bases sitting between them. The germline CDR1 and CDR2 sequences are SGHRS and YFSETQ. The full variable domain, with the rest looked up from reference TRBV5-1 and TRBJ2-5, is KAGVTQTPRYLIKTRGQQVTLSCSPISGHRSVSWYQQTPGQGLQFLFEYFSETQRNKGNFPGRFSGRQFSNSRSEMNVSTLELGDSALYLCASSTSTGSETQYFGPGTRLLVL.

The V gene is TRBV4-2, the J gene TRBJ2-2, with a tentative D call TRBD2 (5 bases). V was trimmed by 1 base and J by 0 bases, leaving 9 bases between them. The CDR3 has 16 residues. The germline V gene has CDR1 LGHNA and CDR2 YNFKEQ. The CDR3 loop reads CASSQAGEPNTGELFF. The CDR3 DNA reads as TGTGCCAGCAGCCAAGCCGGGGAGCCGAACACCGGGGAGCTGTTTTTT.

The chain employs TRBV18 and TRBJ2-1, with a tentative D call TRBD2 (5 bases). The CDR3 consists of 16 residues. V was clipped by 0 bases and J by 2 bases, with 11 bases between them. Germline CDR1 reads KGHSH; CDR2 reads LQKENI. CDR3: CASSPPGLAPYNEQFF. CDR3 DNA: TGTGCCAGCTCACCACCCGGGCTAGCACCCTACAATGAGCAGTTCTTC.

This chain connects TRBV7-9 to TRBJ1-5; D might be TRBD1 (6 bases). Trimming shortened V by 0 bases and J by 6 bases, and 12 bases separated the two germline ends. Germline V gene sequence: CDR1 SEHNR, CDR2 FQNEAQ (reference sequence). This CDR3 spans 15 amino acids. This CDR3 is CASSLASGAGQPQHF. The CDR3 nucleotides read TGTGCCAGCAGCTTAGCCTCAGGGGCGGGTCAGCCCCAGCATTTT.

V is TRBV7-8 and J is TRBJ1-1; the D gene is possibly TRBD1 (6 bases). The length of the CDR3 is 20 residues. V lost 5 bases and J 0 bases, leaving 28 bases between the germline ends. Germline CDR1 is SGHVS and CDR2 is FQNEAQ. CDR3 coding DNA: TGTGCCAGCAGCGTCAGGCTTCAGAGAAGGGGGGGGACGGTGAACACTGAAGCTTTCTTT. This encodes CASSVRLQRRGGTVNTEAFF. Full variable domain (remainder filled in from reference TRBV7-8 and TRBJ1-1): GAGVSQSPRYKVAKRGQDVALRCDPISGHVSLFWYQQALGQGPEFLTYFQNEAQLDKSGLPSDRFFAERPEGSVSTLKIQRTQQEDSAVYLCASSVRLQRRGGTVNTEAFFGQGTRLTVV.

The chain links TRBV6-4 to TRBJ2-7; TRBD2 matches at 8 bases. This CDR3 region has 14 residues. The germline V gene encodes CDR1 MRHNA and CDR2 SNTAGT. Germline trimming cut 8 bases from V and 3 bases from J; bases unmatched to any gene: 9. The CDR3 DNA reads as TGTGCCAGCTCCCCTTCGCTAGCGGGCTACGAGCAGTACTTC. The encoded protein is CASSPSLAGYEQYF.

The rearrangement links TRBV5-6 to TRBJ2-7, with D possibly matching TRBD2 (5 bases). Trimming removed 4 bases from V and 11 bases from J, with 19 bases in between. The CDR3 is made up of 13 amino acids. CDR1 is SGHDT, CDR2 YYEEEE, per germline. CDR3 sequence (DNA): TGTGCCAGCAGCCCCTCGAGGGCCTCGGCGGAGTACTTC. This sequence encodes CASSPSRASAEYF.

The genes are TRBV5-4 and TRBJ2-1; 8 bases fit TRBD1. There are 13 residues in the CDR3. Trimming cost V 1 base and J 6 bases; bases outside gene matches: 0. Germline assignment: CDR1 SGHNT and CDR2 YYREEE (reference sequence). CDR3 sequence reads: CASSLTGGNEQFF. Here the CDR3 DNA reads TGTGCCAGCAGCTTGACAGGGGGCAATGAGCAGTTCTTC.

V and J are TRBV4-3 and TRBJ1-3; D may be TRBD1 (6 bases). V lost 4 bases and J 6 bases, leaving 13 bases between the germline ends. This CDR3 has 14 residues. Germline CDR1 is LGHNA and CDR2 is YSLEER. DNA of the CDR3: TGCGCCAGCAGCCCTGACCGGACAGTAAACACCATATATTTT. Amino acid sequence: CASSPDRTVNTIYF.

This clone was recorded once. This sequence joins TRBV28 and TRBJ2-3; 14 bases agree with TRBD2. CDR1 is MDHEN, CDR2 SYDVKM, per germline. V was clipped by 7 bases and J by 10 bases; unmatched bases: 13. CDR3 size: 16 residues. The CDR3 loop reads CASMGTSGGKPYAQYF. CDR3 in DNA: TGTGCCAGCATGGGGACTAGCGGGGGAAAACCCTACGCGCAGTATTTT. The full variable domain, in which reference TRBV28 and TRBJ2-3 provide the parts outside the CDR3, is DVKVTQSSRYLVKRTGEKVFLECVQDMDHENMFWYRQDPGLGLRLIYFSYDVKMKEKGDIPEGYSVSREKKERFSLILESASTNQTSMYLCASMGTSGGKPYAQYFGPGTRLTVL.

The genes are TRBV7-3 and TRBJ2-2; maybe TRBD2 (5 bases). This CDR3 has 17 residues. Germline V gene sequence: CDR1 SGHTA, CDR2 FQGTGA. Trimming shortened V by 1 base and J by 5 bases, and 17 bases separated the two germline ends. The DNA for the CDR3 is TGTGCCAGCAGCTTAAATGCGGGTCCACCGGGGACCGGGGAGCTGTTTTTT. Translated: CASSLNAGPPGTGELFF.